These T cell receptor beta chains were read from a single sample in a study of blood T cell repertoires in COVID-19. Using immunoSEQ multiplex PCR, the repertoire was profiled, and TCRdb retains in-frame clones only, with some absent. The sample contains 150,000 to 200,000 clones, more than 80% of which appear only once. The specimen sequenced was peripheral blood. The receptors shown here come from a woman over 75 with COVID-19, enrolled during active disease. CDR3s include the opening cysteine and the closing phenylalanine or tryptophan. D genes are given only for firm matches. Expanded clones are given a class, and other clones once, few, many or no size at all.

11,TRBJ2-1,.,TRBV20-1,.,TGCAGTGCTCAGTCCTACAATGAGCAGTTCTTC,CSAQSYNEQFF
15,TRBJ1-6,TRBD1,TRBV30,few,TGTGCCTGGAGGGACAGGTCGGGGGTGGTTTCACCCCTCCACTTT,CAWRDRSGVVSPLHF
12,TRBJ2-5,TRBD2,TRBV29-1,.,TGCAGCGGGGAGGGTTTTGGAGAGACCCAGTACTTC,CSGEGFGETQYF
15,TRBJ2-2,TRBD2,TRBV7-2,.,TGTGCCAGCAGCCAGACTAGCGGGGAGACCGGGGAGCTGTTTTTT,CASSQTSGETGELFF
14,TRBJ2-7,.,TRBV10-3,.,TGTGCCATCAGACACGGGACAAACTCCTACGAGCAGTACTTC,CAIRHGTNSYEQYF
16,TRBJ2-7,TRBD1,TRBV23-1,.,TGCGCCAGCAGTCAGATGACAGGGATCACAACTGGCGAGCAGTACTTC,CASSQMTGITTGEQYF
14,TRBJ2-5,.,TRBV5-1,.,TGCGCCAGCAGTTCGGGACTTGAGGGCGAGACCCAGTACTTC,CASSSGLEGETQYF
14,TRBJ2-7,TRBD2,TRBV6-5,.,TGTGCCAGCAGTCCTCGACTAGCGGGACAAGAGCAGTACTTC,CASSPRLAGQEQYF
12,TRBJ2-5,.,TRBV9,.,TGTGCCAGCAGCGCAACACAAGAGACCCAGTACTTC,CASSATQETQYF
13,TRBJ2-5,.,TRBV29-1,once,TGCAGCGTTGTGAGGGATGGCAGTGCGACCCAGTACTTC,CSVVRDGSATQYF
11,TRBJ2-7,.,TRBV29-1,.,TGCAGCGTTTTCGACACCTACGAGCAGTACTTC,CSVFDTYEQYF
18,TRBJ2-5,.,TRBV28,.,TGTGCCAGCAGTTTATGGGGTTCCGGGGTAGCGGACGTAGAGACCCAGTACTTC,CASSLWGSGVADVETQYF
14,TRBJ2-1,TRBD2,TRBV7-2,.,TGTGCCAGCAGCATTAGCGGGAATTACAATGAGCAGTTCTTC,CASSISGNYNEQFF
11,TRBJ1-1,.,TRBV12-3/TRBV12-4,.,TGTGCCAGCAGCCAAGGAATAGCAGCTTTCTTT,CASSQGIAAFF
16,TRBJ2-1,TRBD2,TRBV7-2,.,TGTGCCAGCAGCGCACGACTAGCGCGGTCCTACAATGAGCAGTTCTTC,CASSARLARSYNEQFF
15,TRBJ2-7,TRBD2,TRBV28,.,TGTGCCAGCACCGCTAGCGGGAGGAGGGATGGCGAGCAGTACTTC,CASTASGRRDGEQYF
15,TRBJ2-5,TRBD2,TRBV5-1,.,TGCGCCAGCAGCTCCCTAGCGGGAGGTTCTGAGACCCAGTACTTC,CASSSLAGGSETQYF
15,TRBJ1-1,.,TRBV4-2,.,TGTGCCAGCAGCCAAGATCGTACGGCAGGCACTGAAGCTTTCTTT,CASSQDRTAGTEAFF
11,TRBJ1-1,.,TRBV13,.,TGTGCCAGCAGCTTACTCGGGGTTGCTTTCTTT,CASSLLGVAFF
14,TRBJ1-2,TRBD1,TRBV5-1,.,TGCGCCAGCAGCTTGGGGACAGGGGTCTATGGCTACACCTTC,CASSLGTGVYGYTF
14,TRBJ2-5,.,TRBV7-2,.,TGTGCCAGCAGCCGCAATCCGGGTATAGAGACCCAGTACTTC,CASSRNPGIETQYF
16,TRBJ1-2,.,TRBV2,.,TGTGCCAGCAGTTTGACCTCCGGGACATTCAACTATGGCTACACCTTC,CASSLTSGTFNYGYTF
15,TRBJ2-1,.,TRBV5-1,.,TGCGCCAGCAGCTTGACGGGGTGGTCCTACAATGAGCAGTTCTTC,CASSLTGWSYNEQFF
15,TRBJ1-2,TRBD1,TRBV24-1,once,TGTGCCACCAGAGGCAGGGGGCGAGCGGACTATGGCTACACCTTC,CATRGRGRADYGYTF
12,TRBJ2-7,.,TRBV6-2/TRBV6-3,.,TGTGCCAGCAGTCCCCGACAGAACGAGCAGTACTTC,CASSPRQNEQYF
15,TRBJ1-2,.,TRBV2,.,TGTGCCAGCTTAGTCCGGGGGACCGCTAACTATGGCTACACCTTC,CASLVRGTANYGYTF
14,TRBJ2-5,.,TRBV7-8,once,TGTGCCAGCAGCCCCACTAGAAAGCGAGAGACCCAGTACTTC,CASSPTRKRETQYF
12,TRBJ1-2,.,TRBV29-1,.,TGCAGCGCCGACGGGAGCGACTATGGCTACACCTTC,CSADGSDYGYTF
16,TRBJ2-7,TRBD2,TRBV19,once,TGTGCCAGTAGCCCATTCCACGCGGGAGGGCAAAACGAGCAGTACTTC,CASSPFHAGGQNEQYF
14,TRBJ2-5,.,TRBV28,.,TGTGCCAGCAAAAGGGGGGGCAGCGGAGAGACCCAGTACTTC,CASKRGGSGETQYF
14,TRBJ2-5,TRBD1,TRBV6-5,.,TGTGCCAGCAGTTACGGGGGACAGCAAGAGACCCAGTACTTC,CASSYGGQQETQYF
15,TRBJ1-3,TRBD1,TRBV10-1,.,TGCGCCAGCAGTAAAAGACAGGGTTCTGGAAACACCATATATTTT,CASSKRQGSGNTIYF
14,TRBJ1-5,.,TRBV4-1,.,TGCGCCAGCAGCCAAGTAAATACAGTCCAGCCCCAGCATTTT,CASSQVNTVQPQHF
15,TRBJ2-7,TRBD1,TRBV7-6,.,TGTGCCAGCAGCTTAGGACAGGGGGCTACCTACGAGCAGTACTTC,CASSLGQGATYEQYF